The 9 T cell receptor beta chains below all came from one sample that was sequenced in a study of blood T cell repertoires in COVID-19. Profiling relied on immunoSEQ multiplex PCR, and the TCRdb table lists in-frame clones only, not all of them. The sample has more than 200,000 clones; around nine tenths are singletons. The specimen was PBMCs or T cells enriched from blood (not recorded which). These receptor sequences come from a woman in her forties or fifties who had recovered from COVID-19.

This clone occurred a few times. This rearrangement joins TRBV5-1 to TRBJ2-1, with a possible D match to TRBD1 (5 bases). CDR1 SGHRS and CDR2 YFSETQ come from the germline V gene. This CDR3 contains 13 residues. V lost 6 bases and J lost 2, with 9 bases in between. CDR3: CASTSDTYNEQFF. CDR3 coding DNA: TGCGCCAGCACCTCGGACACCTACAATGAGCAGTTCTTC.

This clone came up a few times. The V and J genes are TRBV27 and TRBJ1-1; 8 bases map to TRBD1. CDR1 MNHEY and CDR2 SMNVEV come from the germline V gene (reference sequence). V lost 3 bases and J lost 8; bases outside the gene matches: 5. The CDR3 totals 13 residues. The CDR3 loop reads CASSFRGQMEAFF. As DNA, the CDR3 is TGTGCCAGCAGTTTCAGGGGGCAAATGGAAGCTTTCTTT.

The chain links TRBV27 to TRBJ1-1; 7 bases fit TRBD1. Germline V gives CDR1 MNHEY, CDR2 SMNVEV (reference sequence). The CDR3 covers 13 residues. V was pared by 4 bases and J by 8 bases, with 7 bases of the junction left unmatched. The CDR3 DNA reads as TGTGCCAGCAGTTCCTCCACGGACAGGGAAGCTTTCTTT. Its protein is CASSSSTDREAFF.

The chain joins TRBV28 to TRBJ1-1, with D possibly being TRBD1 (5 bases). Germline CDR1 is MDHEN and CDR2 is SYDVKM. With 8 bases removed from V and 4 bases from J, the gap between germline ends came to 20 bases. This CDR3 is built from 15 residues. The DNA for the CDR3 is TGTGCCAGCGTCGGGGGAGCACAGGCTGGCACTGAAGCTTTCTTT. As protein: CASVGGAQAGTEAFF.

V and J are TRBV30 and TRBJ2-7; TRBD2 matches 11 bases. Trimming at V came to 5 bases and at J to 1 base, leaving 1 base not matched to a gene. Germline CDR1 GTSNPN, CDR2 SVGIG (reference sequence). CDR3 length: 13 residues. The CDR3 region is CAWGTSGSYEQYF. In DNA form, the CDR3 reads TGTGCCTGGGGGACTAGCGGATCCTACGAGCAGTACTTC.

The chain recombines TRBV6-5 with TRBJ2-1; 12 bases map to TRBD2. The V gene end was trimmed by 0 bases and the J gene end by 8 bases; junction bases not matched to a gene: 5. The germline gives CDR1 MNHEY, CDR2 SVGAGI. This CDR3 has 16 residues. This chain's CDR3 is CASSYSGLAGQYEQFF. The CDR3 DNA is TGTGCCAGCAGTTACTCGGGACTAGCGGGTCAATATGAGCAGTTCTTC.

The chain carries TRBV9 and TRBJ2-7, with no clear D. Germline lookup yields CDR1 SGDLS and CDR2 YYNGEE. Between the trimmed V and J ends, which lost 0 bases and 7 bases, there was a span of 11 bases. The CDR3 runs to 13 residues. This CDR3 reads CASSVVVSSEQYF. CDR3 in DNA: TGTGCCAGCAGCGTAGTAGTTTCGTCTGAGCAGTACTTC.

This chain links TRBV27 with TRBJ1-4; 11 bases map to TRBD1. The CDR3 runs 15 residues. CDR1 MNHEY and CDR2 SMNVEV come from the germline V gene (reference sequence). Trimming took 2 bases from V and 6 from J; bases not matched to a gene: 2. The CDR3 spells CASSLEGQGDEKLFF. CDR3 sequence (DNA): TGTGCCAGCAGTTTAGAGGGACAGGGGGATGAAAAACTGTTTTTT.

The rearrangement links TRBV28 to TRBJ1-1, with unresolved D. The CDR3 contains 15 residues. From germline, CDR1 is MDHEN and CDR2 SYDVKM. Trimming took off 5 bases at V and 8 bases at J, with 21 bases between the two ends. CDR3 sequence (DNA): TGTGCCAGCAGTCCGCCCGGAGCGGTGATGGGGGAAGCTTTCTTT. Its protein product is CASSPPGAVMGEAFF.